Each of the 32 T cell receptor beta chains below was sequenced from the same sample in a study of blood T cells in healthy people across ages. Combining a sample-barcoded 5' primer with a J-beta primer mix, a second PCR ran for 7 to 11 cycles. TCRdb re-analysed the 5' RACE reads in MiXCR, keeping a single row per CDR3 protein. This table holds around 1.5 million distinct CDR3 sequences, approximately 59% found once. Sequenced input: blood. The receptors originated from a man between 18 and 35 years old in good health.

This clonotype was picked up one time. The CDR3 nucleotides are TGTGCCAGCAGCGACAGAGGGTGGGCCTACGAGCAGTACTTC. Protein: CASSDRGWAYEQYF. The chain is built from TRBV5-6 and TRBJ2-7; D assignment may be TRBD1 or TRBD2 (5 bases each). CDR1 is SGHDT, CDR2 YYEEEE, per germline. The CDR3 contains 14 residues. Trimming removed 4 bases at V and 2 bases at J, with 13 bases between. Combining the CDR3 with reference TRBV5-6 and TRBJ2-7 gives the whole variable domain DAGVTQSPTHLIKTRGQQVTLRCSPKSGHDTVSWYQQALGQGPQFIFQYYEEEERQRGNFPDRFSGHQFPNYSSELNVNALLLGDSALYLCASSDRGWAYEQYFGPGTRLTVT.

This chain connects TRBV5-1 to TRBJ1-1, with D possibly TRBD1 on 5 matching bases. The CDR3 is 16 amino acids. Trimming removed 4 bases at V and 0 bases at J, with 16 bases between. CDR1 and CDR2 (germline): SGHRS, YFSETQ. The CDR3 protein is CASSLGFWGMNTEAFF. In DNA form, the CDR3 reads TGCGCCAGCAGCCTGGGTTTTTGGGGGATGAACACTGAAGCTTTCTTT.

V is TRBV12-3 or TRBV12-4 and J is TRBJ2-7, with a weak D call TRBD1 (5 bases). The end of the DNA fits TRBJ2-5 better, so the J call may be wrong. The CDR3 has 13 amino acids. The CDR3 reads CASSNRRQETQYF. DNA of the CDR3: TGTGCCAGCAGCAACAGGAGACAGGAGACCCAGTACTTC.

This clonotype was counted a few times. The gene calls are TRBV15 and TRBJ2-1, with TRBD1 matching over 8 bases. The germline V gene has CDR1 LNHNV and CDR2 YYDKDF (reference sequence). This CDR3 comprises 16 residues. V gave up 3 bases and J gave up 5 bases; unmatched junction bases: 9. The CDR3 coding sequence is TGTGCCACCAGCAGCTCAGACAGGGGCCCCCACAATGAGCAGTTCTTC. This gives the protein CATSSSDRGPHNEQFF.

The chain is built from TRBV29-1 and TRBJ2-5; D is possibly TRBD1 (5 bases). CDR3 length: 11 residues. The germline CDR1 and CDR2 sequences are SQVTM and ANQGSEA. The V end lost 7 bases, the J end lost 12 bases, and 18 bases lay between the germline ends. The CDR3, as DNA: TGCAGCGGCGTGCAGGGCTACGAGAAGTACTTC. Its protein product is CSGVQGYEKYF. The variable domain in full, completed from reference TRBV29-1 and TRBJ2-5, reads SAVISQKPSRDICQRGTSLTIQCQVDSQVTMMFWYRQQPGQSLTLIATANQGSEATYESGFVIDKFPISRPNLTFSTLTVSNMSPEDSSIYLCSGVQGYEKYFGPGTRLLVL.

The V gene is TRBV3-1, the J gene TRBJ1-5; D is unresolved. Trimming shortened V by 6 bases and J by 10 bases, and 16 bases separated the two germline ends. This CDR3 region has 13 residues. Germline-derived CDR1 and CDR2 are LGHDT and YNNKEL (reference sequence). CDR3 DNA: TGTGCCAGCAGTATCATCCCCGACGGACCCCAGCATTTT. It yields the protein CASSIIPDGPQHF.

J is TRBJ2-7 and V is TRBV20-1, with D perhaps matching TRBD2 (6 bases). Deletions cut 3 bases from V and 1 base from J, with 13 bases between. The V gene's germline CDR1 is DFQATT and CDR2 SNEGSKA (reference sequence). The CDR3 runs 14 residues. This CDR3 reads CSASGKAGSYEQYF. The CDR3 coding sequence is TGCAGTGCTAGTGGAAAGGCGGGGTCCTACGAGCAGTACTTC.

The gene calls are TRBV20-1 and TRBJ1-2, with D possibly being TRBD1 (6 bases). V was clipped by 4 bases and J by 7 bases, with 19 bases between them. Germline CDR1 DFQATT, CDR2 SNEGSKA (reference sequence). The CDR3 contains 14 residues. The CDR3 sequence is CSAIWAGEKSGYTF. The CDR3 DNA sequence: TGCAGTGCTATTTGGGCAGGGGAAAAGTCTGGCTACACCTTC.

CDR3 DNA: TGTGCCAGCAGCCAATTTTTCCATGGGATCATCGGTTCACCCCTCCACTTT. Translation gives CASSQFFHGIIGSPLHF. The chain couples TRBV3-1 to TRBJ1-6; D is uncertain. Trimming cost V 2 bases and J 9 bases, with 20 bases left between them. CDR1 and CDR2 (germline): LGHDT, YNNKEL (reference sequence). This CDR3 contains 17 residues.

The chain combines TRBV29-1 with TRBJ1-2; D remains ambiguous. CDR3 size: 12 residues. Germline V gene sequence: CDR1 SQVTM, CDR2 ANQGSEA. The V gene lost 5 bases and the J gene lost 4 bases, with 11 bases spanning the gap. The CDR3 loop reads CSVPGSGYGYTF. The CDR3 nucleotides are TGCAGCGTTCCCGGCTCCGGCTATGGCTACACCTTC.

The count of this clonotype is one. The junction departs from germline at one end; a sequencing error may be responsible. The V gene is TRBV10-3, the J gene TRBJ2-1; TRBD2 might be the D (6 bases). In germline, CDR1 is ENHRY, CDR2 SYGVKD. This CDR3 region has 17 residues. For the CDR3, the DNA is TGTGCCATCGGTGAGTCGGGGACTCGCGTGGCCTACAATGAGCAGTTCTTC. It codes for CAIGESGTRVAYNEQFF.

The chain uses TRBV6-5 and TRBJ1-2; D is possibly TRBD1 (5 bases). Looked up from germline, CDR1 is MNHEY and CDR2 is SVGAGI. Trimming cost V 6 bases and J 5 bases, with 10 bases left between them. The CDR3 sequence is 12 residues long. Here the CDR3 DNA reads TGTGCCAGCAGAAGGGGAGAATATGGCTACACCTTC. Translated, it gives CASRRGEYGYTF.

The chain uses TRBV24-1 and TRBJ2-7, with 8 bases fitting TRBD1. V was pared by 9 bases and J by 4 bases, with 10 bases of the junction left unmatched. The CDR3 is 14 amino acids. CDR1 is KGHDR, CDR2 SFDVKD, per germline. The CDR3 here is CATPRAGGSYEQYF. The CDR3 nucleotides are TGTGCCACCCCTCGGGCAGGGGGCTCTTACGAGCAGTACTTC.

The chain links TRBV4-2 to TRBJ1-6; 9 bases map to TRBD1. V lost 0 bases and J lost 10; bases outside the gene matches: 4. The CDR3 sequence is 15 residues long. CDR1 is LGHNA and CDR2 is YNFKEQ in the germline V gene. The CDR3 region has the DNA TGTGCCAGCAGCCAAGAGGGGGACAGGGTGTCACCCCTCCACTTT. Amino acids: CASSQEGDRVSPLHF.

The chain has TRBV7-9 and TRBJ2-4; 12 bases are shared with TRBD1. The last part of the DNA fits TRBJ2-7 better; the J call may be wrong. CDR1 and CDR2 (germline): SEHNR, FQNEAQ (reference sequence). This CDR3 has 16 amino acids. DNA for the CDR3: TGTGCCAGCAGCTTGGCGCGGGACAGGGGGCTGTACGAGCAGTACTTC. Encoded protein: CASSLARDRGLYEQYF.

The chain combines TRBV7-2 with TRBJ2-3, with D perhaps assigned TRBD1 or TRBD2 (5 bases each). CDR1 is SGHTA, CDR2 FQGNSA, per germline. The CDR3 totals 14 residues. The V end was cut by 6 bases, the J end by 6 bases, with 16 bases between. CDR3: CASRSGIRGDTQYF. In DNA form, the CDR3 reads TGTGCCAGCAGATCAGGGATAAGAGGGGATACGCAGTATTTT. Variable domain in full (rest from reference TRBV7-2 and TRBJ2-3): GAGVSQSPSNKVTEKGKDVELRCDPISGHTALYWYRQSLGQGLEFLIYFQGNSAPDKSGLPSDRFSAERTGGSVSTLTIQRTQQEDSAVYLCASRSGIRGDTQYFGPGTRLTVL.

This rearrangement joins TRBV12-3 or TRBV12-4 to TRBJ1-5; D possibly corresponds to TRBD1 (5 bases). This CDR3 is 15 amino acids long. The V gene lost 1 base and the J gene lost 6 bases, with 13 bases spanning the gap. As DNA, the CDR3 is TGTGCCAGCAGTTTAGAGGGGTCAGGGAGTCAGCCCCAGCATTTT. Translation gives CASSLEGSGSQPQHF.

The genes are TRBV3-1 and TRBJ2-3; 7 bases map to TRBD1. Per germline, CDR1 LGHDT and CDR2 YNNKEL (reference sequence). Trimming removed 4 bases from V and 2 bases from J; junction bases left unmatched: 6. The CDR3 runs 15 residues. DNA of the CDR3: TGTGCCAGCAGCCCCTCGGGACAGCCCACAGATACGCAGTATTTT. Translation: CASSPSGQPTDTQYF.

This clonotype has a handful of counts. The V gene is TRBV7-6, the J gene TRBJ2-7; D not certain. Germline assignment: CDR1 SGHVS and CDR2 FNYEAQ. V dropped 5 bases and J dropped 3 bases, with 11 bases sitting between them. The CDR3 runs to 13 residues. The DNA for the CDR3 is TGTGCCAGCAGCCCAACGGACGGCTACGAGCAGTACTTC. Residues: CASSPTDGYEQYF.

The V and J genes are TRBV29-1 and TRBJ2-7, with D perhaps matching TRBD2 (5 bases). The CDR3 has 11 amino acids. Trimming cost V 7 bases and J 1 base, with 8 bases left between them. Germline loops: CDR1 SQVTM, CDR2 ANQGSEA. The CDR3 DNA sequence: TGCAGCGGCTGGGAGTCCTACGAGCAGTACTTC. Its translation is CSGWESYEQYF.

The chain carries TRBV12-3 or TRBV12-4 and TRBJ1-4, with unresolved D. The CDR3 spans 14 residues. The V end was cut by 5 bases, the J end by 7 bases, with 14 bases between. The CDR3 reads CASSAYNQGEKLFF. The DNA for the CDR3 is TGTGCCAGCAGTGCCTACAATCAAGGTGAAAAACTGTTTTTT.

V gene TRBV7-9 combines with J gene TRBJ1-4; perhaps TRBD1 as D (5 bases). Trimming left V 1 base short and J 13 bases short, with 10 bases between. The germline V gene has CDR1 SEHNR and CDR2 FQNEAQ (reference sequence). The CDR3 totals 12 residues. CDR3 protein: CASSLERGRLFF. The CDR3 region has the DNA TGTGCCAGCAGCTTAGAAAGGGGTAGACTGTTTTTT.

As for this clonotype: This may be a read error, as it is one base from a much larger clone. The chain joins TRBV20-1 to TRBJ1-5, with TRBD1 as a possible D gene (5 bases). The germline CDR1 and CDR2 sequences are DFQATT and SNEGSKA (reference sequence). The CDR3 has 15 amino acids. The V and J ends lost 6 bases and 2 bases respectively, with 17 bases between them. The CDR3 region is CSAALRGTGNQPQHF. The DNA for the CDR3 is TGCAGTGCAGCCCTCAGAGGGACGGGCAATCAGCCCCAGCATTTT.

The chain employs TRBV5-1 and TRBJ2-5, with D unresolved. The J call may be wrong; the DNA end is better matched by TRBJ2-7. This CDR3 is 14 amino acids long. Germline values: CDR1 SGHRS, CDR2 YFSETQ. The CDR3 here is CASSFLAVTDEQYF. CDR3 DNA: TGCGCCAGCAGCTTTTTGGCAGTTACCGACGAGCAGTACTTC.

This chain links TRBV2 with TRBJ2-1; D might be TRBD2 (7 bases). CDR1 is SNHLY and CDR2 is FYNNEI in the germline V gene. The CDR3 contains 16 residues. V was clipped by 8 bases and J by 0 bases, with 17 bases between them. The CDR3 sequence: CASYGYREGSYNEQFF. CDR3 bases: TGTGCCAGCTATGGGTACAGGGAGGGCTCCTACAATGAGCAGTTCTTC.

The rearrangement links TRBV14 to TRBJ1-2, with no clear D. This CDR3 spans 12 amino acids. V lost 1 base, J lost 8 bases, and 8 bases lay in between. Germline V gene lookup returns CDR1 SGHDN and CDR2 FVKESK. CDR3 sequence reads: CASSQVDGGYTF. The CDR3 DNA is TGTGCCAGCAGCCAAGTTGATGGAGGCTACACCTTC.

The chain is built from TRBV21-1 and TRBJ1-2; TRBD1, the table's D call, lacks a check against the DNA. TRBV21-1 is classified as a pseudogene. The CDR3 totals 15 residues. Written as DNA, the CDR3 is TGTGCCAGCAGCCCACGCTTCGACAGGTCGAAGGGCTACACCTTC. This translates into CASSPRFDRSKGYTF.

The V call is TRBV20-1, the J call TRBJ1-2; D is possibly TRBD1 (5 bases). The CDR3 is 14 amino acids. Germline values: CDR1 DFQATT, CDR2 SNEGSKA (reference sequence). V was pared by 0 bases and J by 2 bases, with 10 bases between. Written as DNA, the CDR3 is TGCAGTGCTAGAGATGACAGTCAGAACTATGGCTACACCTTC. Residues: CSARDDSQNYGYTF.

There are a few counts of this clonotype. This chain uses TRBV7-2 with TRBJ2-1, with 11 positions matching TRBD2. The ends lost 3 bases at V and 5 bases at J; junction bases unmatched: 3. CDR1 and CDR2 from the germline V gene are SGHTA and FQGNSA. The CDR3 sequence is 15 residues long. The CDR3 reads CASSLLAGGHNEQFF. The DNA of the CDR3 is TGTGCCAGCAGCTTGCTAGCGGGGGGTCACAATGAGCAGTTCTTC.

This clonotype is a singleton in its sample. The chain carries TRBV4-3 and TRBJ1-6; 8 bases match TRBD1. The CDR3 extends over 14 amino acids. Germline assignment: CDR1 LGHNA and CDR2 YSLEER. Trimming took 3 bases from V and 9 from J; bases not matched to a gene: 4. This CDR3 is CASSQQGAGSPLHF. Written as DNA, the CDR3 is TGCGCCAGCAGCCAGCAGGGGGCCGGTTCACCCCTCCACTTT.

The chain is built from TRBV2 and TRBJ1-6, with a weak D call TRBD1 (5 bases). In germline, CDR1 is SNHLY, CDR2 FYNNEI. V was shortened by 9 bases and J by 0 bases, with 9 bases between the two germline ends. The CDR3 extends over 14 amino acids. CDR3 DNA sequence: TGTGCCAGATCAGGGAGCTCCTATAATTCACCCCTCCACTTT. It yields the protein CARSGSSYNSPLHF. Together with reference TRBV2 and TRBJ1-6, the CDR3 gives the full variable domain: EPEVTQTPSHQVTQMGQEVILRCVPISNHLYFYWYRQILGQKVEFLVSFYNNEISEKSEIFDDQFSVERPDGSNFTLKIRSTKLEDSAMYFCARSGSSYNSPLHFGNGTRLTVT.

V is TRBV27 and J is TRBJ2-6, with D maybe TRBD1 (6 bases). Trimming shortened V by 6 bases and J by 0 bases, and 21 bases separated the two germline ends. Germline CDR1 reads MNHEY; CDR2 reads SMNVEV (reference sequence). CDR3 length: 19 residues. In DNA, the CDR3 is TGTGCCAGCAGGAAGGACAGACCCCTTATGGGCTCTGGGGCCAACGTCCTGACTTTC. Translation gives CASRKDRPLMGSGANVLTF.